The clone carrying this T cell receptor (beta chain) came up many times. RNA transcripts were the template for amplifying TCR beta CDR3 regions. First-round RT-PCR of the TCR CDR3 relied on the HTBI primer set. One entry per CDR3 protein results from TCRdb running MiXCR on the multiplex PCR reads. The repertoire holds roughly 510,000 distinct CDR3 sequences, with 46% as singletons. Orbital computed tomography and thyroid ultrasound, together with serum TRAb and thyroxine and clinical symptoms, were used for diagnoses. The data were taken from a study of T cells in Graves' hyperthyroidism and ophthalmopathy. V was shortened by 4 bases and J by 8 bases, with 12 bases between the two germline ends. The CDR3 has 12 residues. Germline V gene data show CDR1 as SGHRS and CDR2 as YFSETQ.

This chain links TRBV5-1 with TRBJ1-2; D is uncertain. The sequence derives from an adult woman with Graves' disease, either hyperthyroidism or ophthalmopathy (not recorded which). Sequencing was performed on peripheral blood or thyroid tissue (not recorded which). The CDR3 DNA reads TGCGCCAGCAGCCATCTAGGAAGGGGCTACACCTTC. Amino acids: CASSHLGRGYTF.